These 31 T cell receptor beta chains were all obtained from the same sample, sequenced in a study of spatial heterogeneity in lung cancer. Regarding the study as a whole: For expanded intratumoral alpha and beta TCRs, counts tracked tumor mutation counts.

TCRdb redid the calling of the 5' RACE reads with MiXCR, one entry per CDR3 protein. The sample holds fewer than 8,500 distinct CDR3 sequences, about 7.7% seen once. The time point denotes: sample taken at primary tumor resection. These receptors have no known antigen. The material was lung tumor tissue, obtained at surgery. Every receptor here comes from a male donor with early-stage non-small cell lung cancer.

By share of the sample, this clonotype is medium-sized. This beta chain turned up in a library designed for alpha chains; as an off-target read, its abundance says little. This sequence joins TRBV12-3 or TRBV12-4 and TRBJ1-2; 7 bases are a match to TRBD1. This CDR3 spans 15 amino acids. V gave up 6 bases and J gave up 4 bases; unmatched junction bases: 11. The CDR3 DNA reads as TGTGCCAGCAGCTCCGACCTGACAGGGACCTATGGCTACACCTTC. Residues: CASSSDLTGTYGYTF.

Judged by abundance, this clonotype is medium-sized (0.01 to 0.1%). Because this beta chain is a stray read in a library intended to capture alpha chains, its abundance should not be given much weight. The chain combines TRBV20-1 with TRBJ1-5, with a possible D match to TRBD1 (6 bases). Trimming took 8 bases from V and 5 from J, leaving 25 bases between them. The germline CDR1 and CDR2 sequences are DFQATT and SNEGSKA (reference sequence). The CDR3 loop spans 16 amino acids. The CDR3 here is CSYLPTGSPPDQPQHF. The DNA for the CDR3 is TGCAGTTATCTACCCACAGGGAGTCCCCCCGATCAGCCCCAGCATTTT.

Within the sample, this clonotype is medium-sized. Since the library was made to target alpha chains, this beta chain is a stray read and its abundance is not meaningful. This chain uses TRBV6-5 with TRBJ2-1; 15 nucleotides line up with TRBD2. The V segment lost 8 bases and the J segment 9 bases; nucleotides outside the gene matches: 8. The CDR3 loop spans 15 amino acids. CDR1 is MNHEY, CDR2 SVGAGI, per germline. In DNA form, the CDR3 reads TGTGCCAGCGCCTACCGGACTAGCGGGAGGGGTGAGCAGTTCTTC. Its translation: CASAYRTSGRGEQFF.

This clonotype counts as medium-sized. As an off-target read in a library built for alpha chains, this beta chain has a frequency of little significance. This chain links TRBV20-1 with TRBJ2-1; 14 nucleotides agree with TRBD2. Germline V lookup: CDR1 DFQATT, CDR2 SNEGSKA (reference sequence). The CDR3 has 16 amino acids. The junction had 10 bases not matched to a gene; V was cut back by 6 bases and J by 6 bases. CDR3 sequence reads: CSAARTSGGPGNEQFF. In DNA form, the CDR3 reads TGCAGTGCCGCTCGGACTAGCGGGGGGCCAGGCAATGAGCAGTTCTTC.

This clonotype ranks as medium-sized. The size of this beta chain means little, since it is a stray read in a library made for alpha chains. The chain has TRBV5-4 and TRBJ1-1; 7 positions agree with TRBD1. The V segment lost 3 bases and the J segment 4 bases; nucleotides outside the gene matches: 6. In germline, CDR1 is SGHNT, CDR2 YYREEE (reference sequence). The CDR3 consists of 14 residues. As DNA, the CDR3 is TGTGCCAGCAGCTGGACAGGAGGTCCCACTGAAGCTTTCTTT. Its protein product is CASSWTGGPTEAFF.

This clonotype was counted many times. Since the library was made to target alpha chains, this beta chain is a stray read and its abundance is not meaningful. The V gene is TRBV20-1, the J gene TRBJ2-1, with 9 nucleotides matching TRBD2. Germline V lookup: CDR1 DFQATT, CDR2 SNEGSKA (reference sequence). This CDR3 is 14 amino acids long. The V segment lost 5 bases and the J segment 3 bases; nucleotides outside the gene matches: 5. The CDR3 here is CSASSGAVYNEQFF. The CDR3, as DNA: TGCAGTGCTTCTAGCGGGGCAGTCTACAATGAGCAGTTCTTC.

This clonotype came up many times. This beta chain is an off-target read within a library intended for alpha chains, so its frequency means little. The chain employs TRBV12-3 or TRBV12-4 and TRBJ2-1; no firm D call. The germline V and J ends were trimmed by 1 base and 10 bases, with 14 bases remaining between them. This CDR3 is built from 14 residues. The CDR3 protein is CASSLGGGSWEQFF. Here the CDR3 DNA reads TGTGCCAGCAGTTTAGGCGGCGGTTCTTGGGAGCAGTTCTTC.

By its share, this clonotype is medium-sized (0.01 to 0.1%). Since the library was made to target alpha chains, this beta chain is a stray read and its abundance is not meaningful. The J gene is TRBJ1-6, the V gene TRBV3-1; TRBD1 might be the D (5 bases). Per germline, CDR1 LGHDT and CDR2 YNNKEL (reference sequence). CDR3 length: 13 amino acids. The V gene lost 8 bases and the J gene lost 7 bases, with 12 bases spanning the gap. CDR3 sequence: CASGGRGNSPLHF. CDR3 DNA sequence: TGTGCCAGCGGTGGACGGGGGAATTCACCCCTCCACTTT.

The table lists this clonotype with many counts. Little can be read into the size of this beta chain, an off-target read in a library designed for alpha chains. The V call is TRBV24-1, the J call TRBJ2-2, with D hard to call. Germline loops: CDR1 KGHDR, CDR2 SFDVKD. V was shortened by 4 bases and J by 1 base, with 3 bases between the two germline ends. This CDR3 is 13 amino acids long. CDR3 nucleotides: TGTGCCACCAGTGAAGAGAACACCGGGGAGCTGTTTTTT. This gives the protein CATSEENTGELFF.

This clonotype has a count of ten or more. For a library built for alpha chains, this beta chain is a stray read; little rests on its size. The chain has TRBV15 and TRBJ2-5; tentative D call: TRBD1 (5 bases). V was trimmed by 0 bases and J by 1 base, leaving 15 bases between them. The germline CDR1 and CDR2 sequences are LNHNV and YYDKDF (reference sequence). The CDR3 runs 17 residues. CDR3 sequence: CATSRDQGRVIQETQYF. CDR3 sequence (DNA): TGTGCCACCAGCAGAGATCAGGGCAGGGTAATCCAAGAGACCCAGTACTTC.

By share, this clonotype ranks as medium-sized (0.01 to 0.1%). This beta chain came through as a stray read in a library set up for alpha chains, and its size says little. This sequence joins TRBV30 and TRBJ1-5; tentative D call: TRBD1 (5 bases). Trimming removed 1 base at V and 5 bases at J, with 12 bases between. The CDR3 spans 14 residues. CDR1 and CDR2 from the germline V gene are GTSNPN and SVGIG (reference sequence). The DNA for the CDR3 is TGTGCCTGGAGTGCAGGGACGGACGATCAGCCCCAGCATTTT. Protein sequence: CAWSAGTDDQPQHF.

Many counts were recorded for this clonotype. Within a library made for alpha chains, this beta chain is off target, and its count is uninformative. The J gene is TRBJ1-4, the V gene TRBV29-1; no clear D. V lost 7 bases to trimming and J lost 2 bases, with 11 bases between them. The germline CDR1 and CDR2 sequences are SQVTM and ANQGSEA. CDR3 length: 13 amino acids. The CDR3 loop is CSAGSPTNEKLFF. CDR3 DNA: TGCAGCGCCGGGAGTCCGACTAATGAAAAACTGTTTTTT.

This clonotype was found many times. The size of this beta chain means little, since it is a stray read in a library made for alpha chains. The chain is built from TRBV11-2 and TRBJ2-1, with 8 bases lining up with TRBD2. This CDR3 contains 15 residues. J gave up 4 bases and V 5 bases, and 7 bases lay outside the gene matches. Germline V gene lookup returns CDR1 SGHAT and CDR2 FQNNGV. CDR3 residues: CASSPPAGEYNEQFF. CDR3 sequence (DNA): TGTGCCAGCAGCCCCCCAGCGGGAGAGTACAATGAGCAGTTCTTC.

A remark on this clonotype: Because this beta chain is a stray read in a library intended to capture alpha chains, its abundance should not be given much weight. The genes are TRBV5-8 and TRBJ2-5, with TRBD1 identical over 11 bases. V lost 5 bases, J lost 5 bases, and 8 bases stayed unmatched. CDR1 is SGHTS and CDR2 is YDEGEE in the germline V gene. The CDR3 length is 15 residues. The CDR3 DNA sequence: TGTGCCAGCAGTTGGGGACAGGGGGAAGGGGAGACCCAGTACTTC. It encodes CASSWGQGEGETQYF.

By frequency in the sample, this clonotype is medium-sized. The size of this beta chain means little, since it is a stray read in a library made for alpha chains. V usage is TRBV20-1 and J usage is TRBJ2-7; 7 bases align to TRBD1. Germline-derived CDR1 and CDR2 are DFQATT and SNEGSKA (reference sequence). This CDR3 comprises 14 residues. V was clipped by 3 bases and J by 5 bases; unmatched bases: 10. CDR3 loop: CSASRGQSRNEQYF. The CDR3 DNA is TGCAGTGCTAGTAGGGGGCAATCAAGAAACGAGCAGTACTTC.

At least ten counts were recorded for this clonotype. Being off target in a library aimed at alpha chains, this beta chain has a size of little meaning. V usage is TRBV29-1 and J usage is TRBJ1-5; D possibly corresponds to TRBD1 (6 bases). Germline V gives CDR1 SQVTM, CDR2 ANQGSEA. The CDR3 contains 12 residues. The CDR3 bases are TGCGCGGGAGGGGGGGGCAATCAGCCCCAGCATTTT. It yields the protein CAGGGGNQPQHF.

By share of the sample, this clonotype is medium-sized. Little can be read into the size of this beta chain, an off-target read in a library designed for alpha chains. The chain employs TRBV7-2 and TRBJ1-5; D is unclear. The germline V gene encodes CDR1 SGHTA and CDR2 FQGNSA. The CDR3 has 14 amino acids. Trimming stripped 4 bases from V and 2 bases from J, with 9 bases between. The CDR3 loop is CASSSSDGNQPQHF. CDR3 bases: TGTGCCAGCAGCTCTTCGGACGGCAATCAGCCCCAGCATTTT.

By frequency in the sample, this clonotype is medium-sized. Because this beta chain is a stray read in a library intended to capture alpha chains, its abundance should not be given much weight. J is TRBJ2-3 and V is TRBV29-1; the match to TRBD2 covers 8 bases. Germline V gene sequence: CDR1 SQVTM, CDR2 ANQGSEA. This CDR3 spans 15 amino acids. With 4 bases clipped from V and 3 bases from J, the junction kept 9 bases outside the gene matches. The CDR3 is CSVGGGRLSTDTQYF. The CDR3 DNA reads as TGCAGCGTTGGAGGCGGGAGGTTGTCAACAGATACGCAGTATTTT.

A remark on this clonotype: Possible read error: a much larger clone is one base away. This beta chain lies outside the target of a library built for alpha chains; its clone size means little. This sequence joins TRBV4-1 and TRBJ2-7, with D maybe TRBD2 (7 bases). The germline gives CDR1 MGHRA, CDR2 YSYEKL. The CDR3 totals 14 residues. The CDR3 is CASSQAGGLYEQHF. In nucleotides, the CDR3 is TGCGCCAGCAGCCAAGCGGGGGGCCTCTACGAGCAGCACTTC.

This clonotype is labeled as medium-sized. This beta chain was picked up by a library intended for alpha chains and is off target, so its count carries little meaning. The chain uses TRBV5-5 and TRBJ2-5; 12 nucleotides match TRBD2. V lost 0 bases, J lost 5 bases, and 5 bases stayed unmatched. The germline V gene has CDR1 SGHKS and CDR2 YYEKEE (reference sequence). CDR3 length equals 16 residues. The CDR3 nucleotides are TGTGCCAGCAGCTTGGTGACTAGCGGGAGTACTGAGACCCAGTACTTC. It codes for CASSLVTSGSTETQYF.

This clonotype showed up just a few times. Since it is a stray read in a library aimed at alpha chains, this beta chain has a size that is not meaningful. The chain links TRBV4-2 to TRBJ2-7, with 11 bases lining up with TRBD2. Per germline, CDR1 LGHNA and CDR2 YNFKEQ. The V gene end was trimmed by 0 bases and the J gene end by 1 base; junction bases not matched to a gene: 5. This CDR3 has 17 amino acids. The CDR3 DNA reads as TGTGCCAGCAGCCAAGACGATACTAGCGGGAGTTCCTACGAGCAGTACTTC. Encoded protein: CASSQDDTSGSSYEQYF.

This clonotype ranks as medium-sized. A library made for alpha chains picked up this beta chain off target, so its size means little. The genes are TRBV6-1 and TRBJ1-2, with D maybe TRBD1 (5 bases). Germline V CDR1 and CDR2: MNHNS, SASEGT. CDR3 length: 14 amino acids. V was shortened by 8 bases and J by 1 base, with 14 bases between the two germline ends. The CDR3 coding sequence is TGTGCCAGCGTTGGGGGTCGTGGTAACTATGGCTACACCTTC. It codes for CASVGGRGNYGYTF.

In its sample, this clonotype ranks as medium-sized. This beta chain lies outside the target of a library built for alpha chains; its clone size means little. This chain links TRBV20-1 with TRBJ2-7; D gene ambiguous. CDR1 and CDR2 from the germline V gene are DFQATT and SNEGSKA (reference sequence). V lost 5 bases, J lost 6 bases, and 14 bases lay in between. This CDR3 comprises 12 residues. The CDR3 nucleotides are TGCAGTGCTCCCCTCCGTTCCCTCGAGCAGTACTTC. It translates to CSAPLRSLEQYF.

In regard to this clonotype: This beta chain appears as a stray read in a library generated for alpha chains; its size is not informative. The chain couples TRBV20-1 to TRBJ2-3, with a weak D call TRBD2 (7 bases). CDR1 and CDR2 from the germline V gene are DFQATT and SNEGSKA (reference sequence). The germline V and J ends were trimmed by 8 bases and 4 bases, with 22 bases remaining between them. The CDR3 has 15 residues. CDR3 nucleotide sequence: TGCAGTCCATGCCCGGCGGGGGAGGGGGCAGATACGCAGTATTTT. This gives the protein CSPCPAGEGADTQYF.

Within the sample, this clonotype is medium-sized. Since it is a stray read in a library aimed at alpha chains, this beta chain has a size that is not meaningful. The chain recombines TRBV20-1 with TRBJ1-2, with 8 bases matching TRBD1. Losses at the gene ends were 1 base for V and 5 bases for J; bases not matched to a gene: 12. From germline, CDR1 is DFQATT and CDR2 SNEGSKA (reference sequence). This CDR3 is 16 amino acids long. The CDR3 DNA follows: TGCAGTGCTAGAGTAACTCAAGGGACAGGACTTTATGGCTACACCTTC. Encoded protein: CSARVTQGTGLYGYTF.

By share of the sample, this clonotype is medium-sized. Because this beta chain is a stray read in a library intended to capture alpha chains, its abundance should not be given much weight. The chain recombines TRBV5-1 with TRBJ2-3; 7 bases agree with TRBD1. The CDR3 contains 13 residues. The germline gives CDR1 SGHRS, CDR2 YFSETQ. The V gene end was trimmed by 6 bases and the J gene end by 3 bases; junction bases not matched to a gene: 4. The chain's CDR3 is CASTPDRTDTQYF. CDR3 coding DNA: TGCGCCAGCACCCCGGACAGGACAGATACGCAGTATTTT.

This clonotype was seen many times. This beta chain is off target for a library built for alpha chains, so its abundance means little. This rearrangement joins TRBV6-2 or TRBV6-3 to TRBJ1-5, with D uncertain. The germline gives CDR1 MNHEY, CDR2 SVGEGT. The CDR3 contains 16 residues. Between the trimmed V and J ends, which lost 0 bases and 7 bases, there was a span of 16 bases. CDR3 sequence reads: CASSYSSVASGQPQHF. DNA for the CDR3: TGTGCCAGCAGTTACTCGTCAGTAGCTTCTGGCCAGCCCCAGCATTTT.

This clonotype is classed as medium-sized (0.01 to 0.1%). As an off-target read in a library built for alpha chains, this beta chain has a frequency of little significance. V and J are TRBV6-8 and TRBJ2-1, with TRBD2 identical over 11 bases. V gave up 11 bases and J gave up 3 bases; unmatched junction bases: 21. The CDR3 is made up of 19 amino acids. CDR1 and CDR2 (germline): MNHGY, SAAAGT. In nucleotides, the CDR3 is TGTGCCTCTGAGGTTACGGGTGGATCGGGACTAGCGGACTACAATGAGCAGTTCTTC. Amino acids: CASEVTGGSGLADYNEQFF.

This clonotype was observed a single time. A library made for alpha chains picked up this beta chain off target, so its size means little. CDR3 residues: CASSRTSGYGYTF. Written as DNA, the CDR3 is TGTGCCAGCAGCCGAACCTCCGGGTATGGCTACACCTTC. The chain recombines TRBV28 with TRBJ1-2; D unclear. The germline gives CDR1 MDHEN, CDR2 SYDVKM. Trimming stripped 6 bases from V and 5 bases from J, with 13 bases between. The CDR3 has 13 amino acids.

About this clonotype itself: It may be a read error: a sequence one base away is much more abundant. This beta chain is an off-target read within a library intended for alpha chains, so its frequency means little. The CDR3 nucleotides read TGTGCCGGCAGCCCCTCGGAAGGATATAGCACAGATACGCAGTATTTT. This sequence encodes CAGSPSEGYSTDTQYF. This sequence joins TRBV5-4 and TRBJ2-3; unclear D gene. The V gene's germline CDR1 is SGHNT and CDR2 YYREEE (reference sequence). The length of the CDR3 is 16 residues.

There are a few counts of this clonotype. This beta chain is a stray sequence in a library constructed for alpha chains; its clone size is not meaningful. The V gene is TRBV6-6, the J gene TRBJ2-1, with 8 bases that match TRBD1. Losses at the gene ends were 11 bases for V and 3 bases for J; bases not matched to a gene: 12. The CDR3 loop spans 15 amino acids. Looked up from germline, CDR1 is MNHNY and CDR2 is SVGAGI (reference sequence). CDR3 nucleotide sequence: TGTGCCGTACGACCCGGACAGGGAGGCTACAATGAGCAGTTCTTC. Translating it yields CAVRPGQGGYNEQFF.